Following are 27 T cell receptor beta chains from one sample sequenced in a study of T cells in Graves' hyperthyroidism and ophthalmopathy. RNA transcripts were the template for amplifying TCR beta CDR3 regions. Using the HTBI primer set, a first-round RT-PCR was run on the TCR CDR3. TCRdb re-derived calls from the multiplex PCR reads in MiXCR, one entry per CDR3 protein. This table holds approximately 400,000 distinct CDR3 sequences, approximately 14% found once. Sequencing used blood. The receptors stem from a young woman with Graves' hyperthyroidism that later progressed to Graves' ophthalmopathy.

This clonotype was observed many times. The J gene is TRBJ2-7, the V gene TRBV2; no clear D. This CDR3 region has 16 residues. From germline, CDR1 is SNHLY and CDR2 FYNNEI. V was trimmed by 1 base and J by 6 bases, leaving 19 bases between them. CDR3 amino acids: CASSEGLRDQWGEQYF. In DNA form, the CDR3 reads TGTGCCAGCAGTGAAGGGCTCCGCGACCAGTGGGGCGAGCAGTACTTC.

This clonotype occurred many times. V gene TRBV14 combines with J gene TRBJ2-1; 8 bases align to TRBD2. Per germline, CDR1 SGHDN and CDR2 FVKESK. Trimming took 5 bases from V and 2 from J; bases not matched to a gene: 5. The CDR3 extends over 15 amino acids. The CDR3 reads CASSYLAGTYNEQFF. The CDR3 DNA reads TGTGCCAGCAGCTACTTAGCGGGAACCTACAATGAGCAGTTCTTC.

Here the CDR3 reads CSVVGRASLHTDTQYF. The CDR3 bases are TGCAGTGTTGTCGGGAGGGCCAGCCTCCACACAGATACGCAGTATTTT. This chain joins TRBV20-1 and TRBJ2-3; TRBD2 agrees at 8 bases. The length of the CDR3 is 16 residues. The trim removed 7 bases at V and 2 bases at J, leaving 14 bases unmatched. Germline V gives CDR1 DFQATT, CDR2 SNEGSKA (reference sequence).

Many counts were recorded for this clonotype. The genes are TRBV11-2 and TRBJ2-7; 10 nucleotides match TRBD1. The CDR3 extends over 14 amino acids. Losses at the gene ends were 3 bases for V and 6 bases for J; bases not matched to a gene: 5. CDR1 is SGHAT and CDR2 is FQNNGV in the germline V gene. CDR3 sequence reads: CASSLRTGGAEQYF. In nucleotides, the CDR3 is TGTGCCAGCAGCTTGAGGACAGGGGGAGCCGAGCAGTACTTC.

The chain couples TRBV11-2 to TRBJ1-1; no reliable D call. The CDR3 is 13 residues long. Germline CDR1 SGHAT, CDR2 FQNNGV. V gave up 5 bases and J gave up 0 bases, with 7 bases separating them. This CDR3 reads CASSPIMNTEAFF. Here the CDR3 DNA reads TGTGCCAGCAGCCCTATTATGAACACTGAAGCTTTCTTT.

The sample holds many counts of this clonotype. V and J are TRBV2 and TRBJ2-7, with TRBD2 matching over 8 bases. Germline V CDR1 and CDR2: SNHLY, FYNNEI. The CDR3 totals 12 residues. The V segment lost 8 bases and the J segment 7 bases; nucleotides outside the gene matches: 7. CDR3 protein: CASSGGPREQYF. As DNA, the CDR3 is TGTGCCAGCTCGGGAGGGCCCCGGGAGCAGTACTTC.

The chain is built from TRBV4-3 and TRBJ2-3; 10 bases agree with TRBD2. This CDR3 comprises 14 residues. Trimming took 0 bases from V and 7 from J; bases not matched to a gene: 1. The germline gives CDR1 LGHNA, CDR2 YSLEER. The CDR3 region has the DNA TGCGCCAGCAGCCAAGAGACTAGCGGGTATACGCAGTATTTT. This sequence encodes CASSQETSGYTQYF.

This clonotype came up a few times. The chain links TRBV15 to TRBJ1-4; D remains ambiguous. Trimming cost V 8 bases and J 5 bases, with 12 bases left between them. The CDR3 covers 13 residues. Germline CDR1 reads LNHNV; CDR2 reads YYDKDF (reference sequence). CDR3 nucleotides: TGTGCCACCTACGGCCTCGGGAATGAAAAACTGTTTTTT. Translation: CATYGLGNEKLFF.

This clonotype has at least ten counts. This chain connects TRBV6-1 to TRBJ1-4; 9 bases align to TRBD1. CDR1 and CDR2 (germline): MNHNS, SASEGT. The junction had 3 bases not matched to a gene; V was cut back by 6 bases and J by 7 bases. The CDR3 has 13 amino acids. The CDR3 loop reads CASRPGQGEKLFF. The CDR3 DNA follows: TGTGCCAGCAGACCGGGACAGGGTGAAAAACTGTTTTTT.

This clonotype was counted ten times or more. In DNA form, the CDR3 reads TGTGCCAGCAGCGAACAGGGACTAGCGGGCGAGCAGTACTTC. It yields the protein CASSEQGLAGEQYF. The genes are TRBV11-2 and TRBJ2-7, with 12 bases aligning to TRBD2. Looked up from germline, CDR1 is SGHAT and CDR2 is FQNNGV. With V trimmed by 5 bases and J by 6 bases, 5 bases remained unmatched. This CDR3 contains 14 residues.

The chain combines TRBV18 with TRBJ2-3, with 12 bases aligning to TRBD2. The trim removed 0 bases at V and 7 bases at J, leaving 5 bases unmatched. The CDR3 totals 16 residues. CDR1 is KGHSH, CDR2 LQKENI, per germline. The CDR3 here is CASSPPLAGGPNTQYF. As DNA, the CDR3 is TGTGCCAGCTCACCACCCCTAGCGGGAGGGCCAAATACGCAGTATTTT.

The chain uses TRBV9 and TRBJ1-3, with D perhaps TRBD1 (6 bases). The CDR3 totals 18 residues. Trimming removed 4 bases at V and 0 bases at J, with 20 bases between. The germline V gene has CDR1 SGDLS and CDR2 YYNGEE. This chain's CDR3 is CASSIYRDPLSSGNTIYF. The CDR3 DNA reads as TGTGCCAGCAGCATTTACAGGGATCCCCTCTCCTCTGGAAACACCATATATTTT.

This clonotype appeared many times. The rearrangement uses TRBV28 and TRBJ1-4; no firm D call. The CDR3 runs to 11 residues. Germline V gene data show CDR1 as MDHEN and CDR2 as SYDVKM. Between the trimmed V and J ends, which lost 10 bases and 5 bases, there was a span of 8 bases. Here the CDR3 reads CATVENEKLFF. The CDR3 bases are TGTGCCACGGTCGAAAATGAAAAACTGTTTTTT.

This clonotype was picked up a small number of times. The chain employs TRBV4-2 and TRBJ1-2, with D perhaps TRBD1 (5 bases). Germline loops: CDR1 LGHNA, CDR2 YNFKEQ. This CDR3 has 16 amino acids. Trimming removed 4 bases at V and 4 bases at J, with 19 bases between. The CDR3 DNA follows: TGTGCCAGCAGCCCGGAACCTTCGGGGCTGGTCTATGGCTACACCTTC. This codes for CASSPEPSGLVYGYTF.

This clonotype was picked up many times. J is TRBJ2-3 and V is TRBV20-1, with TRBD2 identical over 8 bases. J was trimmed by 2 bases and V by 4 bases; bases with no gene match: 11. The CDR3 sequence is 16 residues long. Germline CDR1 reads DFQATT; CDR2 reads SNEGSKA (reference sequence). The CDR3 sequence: CSAMLKRERVTDTQYF. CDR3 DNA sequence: TGCAGTGCTATGTTAAAGCGGGAGCGGGTCACAGATACGCAGTATTTT.

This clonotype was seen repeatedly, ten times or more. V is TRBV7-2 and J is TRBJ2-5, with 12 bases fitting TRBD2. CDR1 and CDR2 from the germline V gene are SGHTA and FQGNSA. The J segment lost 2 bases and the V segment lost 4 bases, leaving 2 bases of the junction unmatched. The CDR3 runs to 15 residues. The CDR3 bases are TGTGCCAGCAGCTCCGGGACTAGCGGGCAAGAGACCCAGTACTTC. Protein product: CASSSGTSGQETQYF.

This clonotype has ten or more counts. CDR3 in DNA: TGCAGTGCCAACCGGGGACTAGTCTATGAGCAGTTCTTC. Translating gives CSANRGLVYEQFF. The chain has TRBV20-1 and TRBJ2-1, with 8 bases identical to TRBD2. Germline values: CDR1 DFQATT, CDR2 SNEGSKA (reference sequence). The CDR3 spans 13 residues. The V gene end was trimmed by 6 bases and the J gene end by 8 bases; junction bases not matched to a gene: 9.

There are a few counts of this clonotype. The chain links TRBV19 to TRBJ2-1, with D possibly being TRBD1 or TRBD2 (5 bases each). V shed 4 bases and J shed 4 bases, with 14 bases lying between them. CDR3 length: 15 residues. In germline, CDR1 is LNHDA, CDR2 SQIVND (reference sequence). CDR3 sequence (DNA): TGTGCCAGTAGTAGATCCGGGACCCTATACAATGAGCAGTTCTTC. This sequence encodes CASSRSGTLYNEQFF.

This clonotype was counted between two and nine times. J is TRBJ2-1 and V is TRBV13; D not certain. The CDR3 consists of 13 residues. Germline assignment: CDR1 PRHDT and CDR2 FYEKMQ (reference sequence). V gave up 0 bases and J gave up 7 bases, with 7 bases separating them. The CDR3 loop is CASSLGPENEQFF. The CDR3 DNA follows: TGTGCCAGCAGCTTAGGGCCGGAGAATGAGCAGTTCTTC. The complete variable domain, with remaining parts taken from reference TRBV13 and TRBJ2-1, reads AAGVIQSPRHLIKEKRETATLKCYPIPRHDTVYWYQQGPGQDPQFLISFYEKMQSDKGSIPDRFSAQQFSDYHSELNMSSLELGDSALYFCASSLGPENEQFFGPGTRLTVL.

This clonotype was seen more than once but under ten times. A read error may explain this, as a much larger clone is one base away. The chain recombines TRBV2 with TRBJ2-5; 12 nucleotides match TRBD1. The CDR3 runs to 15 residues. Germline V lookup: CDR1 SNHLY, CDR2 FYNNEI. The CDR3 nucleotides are TGTGCCGGCAGTGGGGACAGGGGGCCACAAGAGACCCAGTACTTC. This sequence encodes CAGSGDRGPQETQYF.

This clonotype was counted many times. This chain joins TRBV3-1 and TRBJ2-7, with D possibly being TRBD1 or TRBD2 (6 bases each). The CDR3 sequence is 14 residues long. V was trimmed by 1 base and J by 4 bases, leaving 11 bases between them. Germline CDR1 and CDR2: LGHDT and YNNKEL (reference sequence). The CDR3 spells CASSQGGATYEQYF. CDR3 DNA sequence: TGTGCCAGCAGCCAAGGGGGGGCGACTTACGAGCAGTACTTC.

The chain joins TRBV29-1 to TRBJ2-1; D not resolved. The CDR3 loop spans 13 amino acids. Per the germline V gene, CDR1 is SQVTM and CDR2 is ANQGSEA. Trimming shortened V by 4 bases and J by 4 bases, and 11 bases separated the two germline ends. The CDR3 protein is CSVAPTLYNEQFF. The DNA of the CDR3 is TGCAGCGTTGCCCCGACACTTTACAATGAGCAGTTCTTC.

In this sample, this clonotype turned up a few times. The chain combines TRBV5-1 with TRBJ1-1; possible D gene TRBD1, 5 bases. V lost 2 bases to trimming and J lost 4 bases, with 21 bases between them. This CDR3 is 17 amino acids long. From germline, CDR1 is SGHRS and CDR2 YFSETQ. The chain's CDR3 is CASSLTVFQGVSTEAFF. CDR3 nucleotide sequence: TGCGCCAGCAGCTTAACAGTTTTTCAGGGTGTGAGCACTGAAGCTTTCTTT. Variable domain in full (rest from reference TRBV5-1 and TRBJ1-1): KAGVTQTPRYLIKTRGQQVTLSCSPISGHRSVSWYQQTPGQGLQFLFEYFSETQRNKGNFPGRFSGRQFSNSRSEMNVSTLELGDSALYLCASSLTVFQGVSTEAFFGQGTRLTVV.

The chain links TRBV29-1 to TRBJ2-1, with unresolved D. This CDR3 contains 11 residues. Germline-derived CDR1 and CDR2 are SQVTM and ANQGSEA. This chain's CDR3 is CIPWNHNEQFF. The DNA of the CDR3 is TGCATCCCGTGGAATCACAATGAGCAGTTCTTC.

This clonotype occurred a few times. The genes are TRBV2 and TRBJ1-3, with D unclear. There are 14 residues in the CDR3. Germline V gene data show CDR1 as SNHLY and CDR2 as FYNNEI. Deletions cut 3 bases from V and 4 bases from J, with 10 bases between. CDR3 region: CASSESRSGNTIYF. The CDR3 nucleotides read TGTGCCAGCAGTGAGAGCCGCTCGGGAAACACCATATATTTT.

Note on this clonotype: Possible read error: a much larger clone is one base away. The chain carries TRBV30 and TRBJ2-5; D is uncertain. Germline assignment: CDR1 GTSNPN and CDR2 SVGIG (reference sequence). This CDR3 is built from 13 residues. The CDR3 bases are TGTGCCCTCCTTCGGCGAAACCAAGAGACCCTGTACTTC. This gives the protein CALLRRNQETLYF.

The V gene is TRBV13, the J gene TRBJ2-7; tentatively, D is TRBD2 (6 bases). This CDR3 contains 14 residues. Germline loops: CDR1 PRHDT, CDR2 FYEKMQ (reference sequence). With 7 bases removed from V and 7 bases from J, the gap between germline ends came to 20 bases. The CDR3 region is CASNLGPDAGEQYF. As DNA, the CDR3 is TGTGCCAGCAACCTGGGACCGGATGCGGGGGAGCAGTACTTC.